This T cell receptor (beta chain) stems from a study of cytomegalovirus exposure and HLA in healthy donors. Primers: 60 Vbeta forward and 13 Jbeta reverse. The method was immunoSEQ multiplex PCR; TCRdb's version includes in-frame clones alone and lacks a portion of them. The sample holds around 150,000 clones; over 60% are singletons and the top ten take around 2.2%. Trimming took off 0 bases at V and 6 bases at J, with 11 bases between the two ends. The germline V gene has CDR1 MRHNA and CDR2 SNTAGT. The CDR3 contains 15 residues. Comments on this clone: Antigen specificity is unknown.

Whole-study findings and limits: A further, later analysis showed that HLA-associated TCR beta chains (compared with equally common others) were more clonally expanded. The Asian-associated ancestry cluster reportedly had fewer N-insertions than the approximately 690-donor mean in a later analysis. Across all donors, roughly uniform sequencing depth was an assumption of the presence/absence analyses.

The genes are TRBV6-4 and TRBJ2-2, with unresolved D. This receptor was taken from a man aged 40-50 years in good health and CMV-seronegative. The sequencing sample was made of PBMCs. Here the CDR3 reads CASSDSSLEAGELFF. The CDR3 bases are TGTGCCAGCAGTGACTCGAGCCTCGAGGCCGGGGAGCTGTTTTTT.